These T cell receptor beta chains were read from a single sample in a study of T cell responses to AZD1222 COVID-19 vaccine. Method: immunoSEQ multiplex PCR; TCRdb's copy keeps in-frame clones and lacks some. The table has 100,000 to 150,000 clones, 65% to 90% seen once. This specimen was peripheral blood, taken 28 days after the second AZD1222 dose. The receptors were gathered from an adult who received the AZD1222 COVID-19 vaccine. CDR3s leave out the opening cysteine and the closing phenylalanine or tryptophan. Fields, in order: J gene, clone size, V gene, CDR3 protein. Only part of the rows carry a size: once, few, many, or a class if the clone is expanded.

J: TRBJ2-2; size: NA; V: TRBV18; CDR3: ASSGMRTPNTGELF
J: TRBJ2-2; size: NA; V: TRBV2; CDR3: ASSDNRQGNTGELF
J: TRBJ2-5; size: NA; V: TRBV6-1; CDR3: ASSDPHLGGETQY
J: TRBJ1-5; size: few; V: TRBV3-1/TRBV3-2; CDR3: ASSQGIQPQH
J: TRBJ2-1; size: NA; V: TRBV7-2; CDR3: ASSLRAVGEQF
J: TRBJ2-3; size: NA; V: TRBV5-4; CDR3: ASRSRSSGSTDTQY
J: TRBJ2-7; size: NA; V: TRBV2; CDR3: ATTTGNGEQY
J: TRBJ2-6; size: NA; V: TRBV18; CDR3: ASSFGTVVSGANVLT
J: TRBJ1-6; size: NA; V: TRBV28; CDR3: ASARQGGSPLH
J: TRBJ1-1; size: NA; V: TRBV6-2/TRBV6-3; CDR3: ASSWDRVTEAF
J: TRBJ2-7; size: NA; V: TRBV6-2/TRBV6-3; CDR3: ASSYILFYEQY
J: TRBJ2-5; size: NA; V: TRBV15; CDR3: ATSRNLAGQETQY
J: TRBJ2-7; size: once; V: TRBV6-5; CDR3: ASSSDDASEQY
J: TRBJ1-4; size: NA; V: TRBV5-1; CDR3: ASSVTGLNEKLF
J: TRBJ2-2; size: NA; V: TRBV19; CDR3: ASSLKGPGTRGLGELF
J: TRBJ2-1; size: NA; V: TRBV27; CDR3: ASSPQTSSEQF
J: TRBJ2-5; size: NA; V: TRBV5-1; CDR3: ASSLTGAQETQY
J: TRBJ1-5; size: NA; V: TRBV6-5; CDR3: ASSYSVVSNQPQH
J: TRBJ1-6; size: NA; V: TRBV7-6; CDR3: ASSLVTVNSPLH
J: TRBJ2-7; size: NA; V: TRBV11-2; CDR3: ASSLRVGVSSYEQY
J: TRBJ1-1; size: NA; V: TRBV28; CDR3: ASSLRTGGNTEAF
J: TRBJ1-2; size: NA; V: TRBV6-5; CDR3: ASSPGQERYGYT
J: TRBJ1-5; size: NA; V: TRBV21-1; CDR3: ASSKGDRDHSNQPQH
J: TRBJ2-7; size: few; V: TRBV7-6; CDR3: ASSLLSGSEGY
J: TRBJ2-7; size: NA; V: TRBV18; CDR3: ASSPPSPGVSYEQY
J: TRBJ2-7; size: NA; V: TRBV6-5; CDR3: ASSYGLTYEQY
J: TRBJ1-5; size: NA; V: TRBV5-8; CDR3: ASSRTGSPQPQH
J: TRBJ2-2; size: NA; V: TRBV27; CDR3: ASSFQRGGLIGELF
J: TRBJ2-1; size: NA; V: TRBV7-6; CDR3: ASSSRDSSRSYNEQF
J: TRBJ2-2; size: NA; V: TRBV18; CDR3: ASSLSEAGELF
J: TRBJ1-6; size: few; V: TRBV4-2; CDR3: ASSALRGGNSPLH
J: TRBJ2-3; size: NA; V: TRBV3-1/TRBV3-2; CDR3: ASSQDYSNEDTQY
J: TRBJ1-1; size: NA; V: TRBV5-1; CDR3: ASSSQGGNTEAF
J: TRBJ2-3; size: NA; V: TRBV19; CDR3: ASRGQGVGRTDTQY
J: TRBJ2-2; size: NA; V: TRBV6-5; CDR3: ASSFQGIGTGELF
J: TRBJ1-2; size: NA; V: TRBV19; CDR3: ASSMGDTYGYT
J: TRBJ1-1; size: NA; V: TRBV12-3/TRBV12-4; CDR3: ASSGDRGDEAF
J: TRBJ1-5; size: NA; V: TRBV28; CDR3: ASILQKPLNQEPQH
J: TRBJ2-7; size: NA; V: TRBV11-1; CDR3: ASSLGWEPSYEQY
J: TRBJ2-7; size: NA; V: TRBV6-5; CDR3: ASSYDSRAYEQY
J: TRBJ1-5; size: NA; V: TRBV9; CDR3: ASSPRGDQPSNQPQH
J: TRBJ2-7; size: NA; V: TRBV10-3; CDR3: AISQTGVARYEQY
J: TRBJ1-6; size: NA; V: TRBV18; CDR3: ASSDSSNSLLH
J: TRBJ2-7; size: NA; V: TRBV10-3; CDR3: AIMSSGGSYEQY
J: TRBJ2-1; size: NA; V: TRBV29-1; CDR3: SAQRGGWSSYNEQF
J: TRBJ2-7; size: NA; V: TRBV19; CDR3: ASTRRAELTYEQY
J: TRBJ2-3; size: NA; V: TRBV5-4; CDR3: ASSLQGPDTQY
J: TRBJ1-1; size: NA; V: TRBV12-5; CDR3: ASGSTGINEAF